This T cell receptor (beta chain) was observed in a study of blood T cell repertoires in COVID-19. Study context: Some COVID-19 samples were acute and others convalescent; all came from the United States, Italy and Spain. T cells, B-cell-depleted T cells, or PBMCs supplied cDNA or gDNA.

In the study's own analysis: Amplification of reference gene primers provided the estimated nucleated cell counts. The data were produced by immunoSEQ multiplex PCR, yet TCRdb's version contains in-frame clones alone and is incomplete. Clone size and V and J calls were adopted from that table, with D and trimming inferred from the DNA. In the table there are 200,000 or so clones, around nine tenths of which are singletons. The CDR3 loop spans 13 amino acids. V gave up 5 bases and J gave up 7 bases, with 12 bases separating them. Germline CDR1 is SGHNT and CDR2 is YENEEA. The TCR sequence derives from a woman aged 55-69 years with acute or convalescent COVID-19. The chain is built from TRBV11-3 and TRBJ2-1, with D perhaps TRBD2 (5 bases). Sequencing was performed on peripheral blood. The CDR3 nucleotides are TGTGCCAGCAGCATGTCGGGGAGTAATGAGCAGTTCTTC. Protein: CASSMSGSNEQFF.